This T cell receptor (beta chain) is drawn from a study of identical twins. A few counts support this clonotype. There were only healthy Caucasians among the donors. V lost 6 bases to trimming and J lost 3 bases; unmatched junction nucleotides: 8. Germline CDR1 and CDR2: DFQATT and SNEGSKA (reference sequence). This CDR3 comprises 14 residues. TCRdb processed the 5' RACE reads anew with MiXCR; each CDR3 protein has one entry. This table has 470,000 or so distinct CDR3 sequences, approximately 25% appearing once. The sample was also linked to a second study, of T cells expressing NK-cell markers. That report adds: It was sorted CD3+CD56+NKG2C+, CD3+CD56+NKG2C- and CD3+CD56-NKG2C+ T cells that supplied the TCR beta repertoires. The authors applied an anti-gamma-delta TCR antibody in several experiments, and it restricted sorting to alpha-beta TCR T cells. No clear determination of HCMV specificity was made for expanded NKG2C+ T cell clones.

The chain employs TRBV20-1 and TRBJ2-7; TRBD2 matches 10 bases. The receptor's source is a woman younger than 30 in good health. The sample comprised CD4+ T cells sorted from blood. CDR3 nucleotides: TGCAGTGCGAGTCGGCTAGCGGGAGACTACGAGCAGTACTTC. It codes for CSASRLAGDYEQYF.